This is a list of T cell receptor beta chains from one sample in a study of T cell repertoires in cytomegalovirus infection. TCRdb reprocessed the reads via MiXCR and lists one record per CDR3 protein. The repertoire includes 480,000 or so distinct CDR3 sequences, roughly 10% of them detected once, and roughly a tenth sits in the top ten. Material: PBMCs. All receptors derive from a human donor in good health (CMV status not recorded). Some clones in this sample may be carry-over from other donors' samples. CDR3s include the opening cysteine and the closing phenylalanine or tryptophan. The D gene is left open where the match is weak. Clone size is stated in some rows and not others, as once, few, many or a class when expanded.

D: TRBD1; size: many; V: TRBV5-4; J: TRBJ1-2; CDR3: CASSLTPGQSRRAYGYTF; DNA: TGTGCCAGCAGCTTGACCCCGGGACAGTCACGAAGGGCCTATGGCTACACCTTC
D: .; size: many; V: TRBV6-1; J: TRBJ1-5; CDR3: CASSVDGDQPQHF; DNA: TGTGCCAGCAGTGTCGACGGAGATCAGCCCCAGCATTTT
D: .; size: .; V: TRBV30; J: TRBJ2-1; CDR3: CAWSLAKNEQFF; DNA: TGTGCCTGGAGTCTAGCGAAGAATGAGCAGTTCTTC
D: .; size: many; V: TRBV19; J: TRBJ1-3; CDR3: CASTARTGNTIYF; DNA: TGTGCCAGTACGGCCCGAACTGGAAACACCATATATTTT
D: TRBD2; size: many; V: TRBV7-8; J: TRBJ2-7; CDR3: CASSFRPSGRRDEQYF; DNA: TGTGCCAGCAGCTTTAGACCTAGCGGGAGAAGGGACGAGCAGTACTTC
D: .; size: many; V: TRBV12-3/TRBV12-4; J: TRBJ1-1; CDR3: CASSSMGIYTEAFF; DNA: TGTGCCAGCAGTTCGATGGGGATCTACACTGAAGCTTTCTTT
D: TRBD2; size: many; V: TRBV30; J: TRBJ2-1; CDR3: CAWSQGLAGAYEQFF; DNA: TGTGCCTGGAGTCAAGGACTAGCGGGAGCGTATGAGCAGTTCTTC
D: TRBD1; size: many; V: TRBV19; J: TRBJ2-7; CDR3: CASSIGSGGYEQYF; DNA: TGTGCCAGTAGTATCGGGTCAGGGGGCTACGAGCAGTACTTC
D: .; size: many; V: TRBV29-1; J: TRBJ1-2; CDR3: CSVEEGYRGAHTF; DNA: TGCAGCGTTGAAGAGGGGTACCGGGGAGCCCACACCTTC
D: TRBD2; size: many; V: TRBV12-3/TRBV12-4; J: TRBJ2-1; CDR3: CASSLSGLAGRNEQFF; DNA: TGTGCCAGCAGCCTTTCAGGGCTAGCGGGCCGCAATGAGCAGTTCTTC
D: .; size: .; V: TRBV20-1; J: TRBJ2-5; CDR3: CSATRQETQYF; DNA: TGCAGTGCAACTAGACAAGAGACCCAGTACTTC
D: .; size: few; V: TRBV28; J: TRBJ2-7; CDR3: CASRTSLEQYF; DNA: TGTGCCAGCAGGACCTCCTTGGAGCAGTACTTC
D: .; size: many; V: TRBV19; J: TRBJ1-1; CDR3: CATETGATNTEAFF; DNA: TGTGCCACCGAGACCGGGGCGACGAACACTGAAGCTTTCTTT
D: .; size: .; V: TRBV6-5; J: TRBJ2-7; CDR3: CASSYLGESPYEQYF; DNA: TGTGCCAGCAGTTACTTGGGGGAGTCCCCCTACGAGCAGTACTTC
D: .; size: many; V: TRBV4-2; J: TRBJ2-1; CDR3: CASSQVAESSYNEQFF; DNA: TGTGCCAGCAGCCAGGTAGCCGAGAGCTCCTACAATGAGCAGTTCTTC
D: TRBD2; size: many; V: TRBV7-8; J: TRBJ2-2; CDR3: CASSPQREGSYWDTGELFF; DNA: TGTGCCAGCAGCCCACAGCGGGAGGGCTCTTACTGGGACACCGGGGAGCTGTTTTTT
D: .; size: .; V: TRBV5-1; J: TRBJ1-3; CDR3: CASSFGATGNTIYF; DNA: TGCGCCAGCAGCTTTGGGGCGACTGGAAACACCATATATTTT
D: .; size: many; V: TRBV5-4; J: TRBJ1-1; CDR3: CASSPDFLVRGTEAFF; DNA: TGTGCCAGCAGCCCAGATTTCCTGGTCCGGGGCACTGAAGCTTTCTTT
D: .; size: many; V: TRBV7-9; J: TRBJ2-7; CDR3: CASSPAGSLLGEQYF; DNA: TGTGCCAGCAGCCCCGCGGGTTCTCTGTTAGGCGAGCAGTACTTC
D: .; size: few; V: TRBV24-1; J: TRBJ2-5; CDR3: CATSDTGQGGTETQYF; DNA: TGTGCCACCAGTGATACCGGACAAGGAGGGACCGAGACCCAGTACTTC
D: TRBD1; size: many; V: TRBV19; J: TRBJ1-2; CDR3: CASTGDRGNYGYTF; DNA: TGTGCCAGTACAGGGGACAGGGGTAACTATGGCTACACCTTC
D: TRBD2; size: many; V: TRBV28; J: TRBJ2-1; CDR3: CASSSTSGRRSWNEQFF; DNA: TGTGCCAGCAGTTCAACTAGCGGGAGGAGGTCCTGGAATGAGCAGTTCTTC
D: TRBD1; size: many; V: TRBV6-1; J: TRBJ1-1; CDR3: CASRDRYTEAFF; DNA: TGTGCCAGCAGGGACAGGTACACTGAAGCTTTCTTT
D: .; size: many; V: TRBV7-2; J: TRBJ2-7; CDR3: CASSSGRLSYEQYF; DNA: TGTGCCAGCAGCTCGGGACGACTCTCCTACGAGCAGTACTTC
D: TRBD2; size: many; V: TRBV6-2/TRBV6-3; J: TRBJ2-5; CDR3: CASTLAGGQETQYF; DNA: TGTGCCAGCACCCTAGCGGGGGGGCAAGAGACCCAGTACTTC
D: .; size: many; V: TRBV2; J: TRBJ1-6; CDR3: CASSEALGPGHPSPLHF; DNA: TGTGCCAGCAGTGAAGCGTTAGGGCCCGGACATCCTTCACCCCTCCACTTT